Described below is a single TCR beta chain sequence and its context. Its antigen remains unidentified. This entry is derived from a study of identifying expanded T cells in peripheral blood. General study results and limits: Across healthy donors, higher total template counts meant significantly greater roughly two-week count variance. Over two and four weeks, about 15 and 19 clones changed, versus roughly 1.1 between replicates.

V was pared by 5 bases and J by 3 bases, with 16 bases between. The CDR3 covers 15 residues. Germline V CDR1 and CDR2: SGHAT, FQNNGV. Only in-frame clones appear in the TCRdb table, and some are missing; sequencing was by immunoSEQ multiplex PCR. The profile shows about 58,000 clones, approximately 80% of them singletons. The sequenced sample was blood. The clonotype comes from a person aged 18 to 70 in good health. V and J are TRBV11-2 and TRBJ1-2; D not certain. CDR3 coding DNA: TGTGCCAGCAGCCCCTCCGGGCGGAGCGACTATGGCTACACCTTC. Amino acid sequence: CASSPSGRSDYGYTF.